Below are 26 T cell receptor beta chains sequenced from a single sample in a study of T cells in Graves' hyperthyroidism and ophthalmopathy. Amplified regions were TCR beta CDR3 sequences from RNA transcripts. When the TCR CDR3 underwent first-round RT-PCR, the HTBI primer set was used. TCRdb re-called the multiplex PCR reads with MiXCR, one entry per CDR3 protein. The table records approximately 600,000 distinct CDR3 sequences, less than 25% of them present only once. Specimen: blood. These receptors were obtained from a man younger than 40 with Graves' ophthalmopathy.

This clonotype has a handful of counts. The gene calls are TRBV7-9 and TRBJ1-1; possibly TRBD1 for D (6 bases). Per germline, CDR1 SEHNR and CDR2 FQNEAQ (reference sequence). This CDR3 is built from 17 residues. Trimming removed 8 bases at V and 5 bases at J, with 27 bases between. The CDR3 coding sequence is TGTGCCAGCCACCCTGGGGGCCGGACGGCGACGAGAACTGAAGCTTTCTTT. Translating gives CASHPGGRTATRTEAFF.

The V and J genes are TRBV5-1 and TRBJ1-4; 9 nucleotides agree with TRBD1. Germline CDR1 SGHRS, CDR2 YFSETQ. This CDR3 spans 16 amino acids. Trimming cost V 4 bases and J 4 bases; bases outside gene matches: 8. The CDR3 loop is CASSPGTGTHNEKLFF. The CDR3 DNA follows: TGCGCCAGCAGCCCCGGGACAGGGACCCATAATGAAAAACTGTTTTTT.

Many counts were recorded for this clonotype. This rearrangement joins TRBV29-1 to TRBJ1-1; 9 bases line up with TRBD1. The CDR3 covers 13 residues. Germline V gene lookup returns CDR1 SQVTM and CDR2 ANQGSEA. V trimming: 5 bases; J trimming: 4 bases; junction bases outside the gene matches: 5. CDR3 residues: CSVKGTGSTEAFF. CDR3 sequence (DNA): TGCAGCGTTAAGGGGACAGGGAGCACTGAAGCTTTCTTT.

This chain joins TRBV2 and TRBJ1-5, with D uncertain. Deletions cut 6 bases from V and 0 bases from J, with 12 bases between. The CDR3 totals 15 residues. Looked up from germline, CDR1 is SNHLY and CDR2 is FYNNEI. CDR3 residues: CASSSGAYSNQPQHF. Written as DNA, the CDR3 is TGTGCCAGCAGCTCGGGAGCCTATAGCAATCAGCCCCAGCATTTT.

The gene calls are TRBV10-1 and TRBJ2-2; D is uncertain. The V end lost 4 bases, the J end lost 4 bases, and 7 bases lay between the germline ends. The CDR3 is 13 residues long. The germline gives CDR1 WNHNN, CDR2 SYGVQD (reference sequence). CDR3 DNA: TGCGCCAGCAGTGGGACCCTCACCGGGGAGCTGTTTTTT. Protein product: CASSGTLTGELFF.

Concerning this clonotype: Relative to the germline gene, one junction end is altered; a read error may explain this. The chain has TRBV7-9 and TRBJ2-7, with 11 bases that match TRBD2. The CDR3 totals 16 residues. Germline loops: CDR1 SEHNR, CDR2 FQNEAQ (reference sequence). This chain's CDR3 is CASSLSTSGSSYGQYF. The DNA for the CDR3 is TGTGCCAGCAGCTTATCAACTAGCGGGAGCTCCTACGGGCAGTACTTC. Filled out from reference TRBV7-9 and TRBJ2-7, the complete variable domain reads DTGVSQNPRHKITKRGQNVTFRCDPISEHNRLYWYRQTLGQGPEFLTYFQNEAQLEKSRLLSDRFSAERPKGSFSTLEIQRTEQGDSAMYLCASSLSTSGSSYGQYFGPGTRLTVT.

The genes are TRBV7-9 and TRBJ2-1; TRBD2 aligns across 7 bases. CDR3 size: 20 residues. The trim removed 2 bases at V and 3 bases at J, leaving 19 bases unmatched. CDR1 and CDR2 (germline): SEHNR, FQNEAQ (reference sequence). CDR3 nucleotides: TGTGCCAGCAGCTTAACATATGTGAGGGCGGGAGTAACCCTCTACAATGAGCAGTTCTTC. As protein: CASSLTYVRAGVTLYNEQFF.

This chain connects TRBV6-5 to TRBJ2-1; no definite D call. Deletions cut 2 bases from V and 8 bases from J, with 10 bases between. Germline V lookup: CDR1 MNHEY, CDR2 SVGAGI. The length of the CDR3 is 13 residues. CDR3 amino acids: CASSYELWDEQFF. The CDR3 DNA reads as TGTGCCAGCAGTTACGAACTTTGGGATGAGCAGTTCTTC.

The table lists this clonotype with a count of one. This chain connects TRBV19 to TRBJ2-1; 8 bases are shared with TRBD2. The CDR3 is made up of 14 amino acids. The V gene's germline CDR1 is LNHDA and CDR2 SQIVND (reference sequence). The V gene end was trimmed by 6 bases and the J gene end by 5 bases; junction bases not matched to a gene: 6. CDR3 DNA: TGTGCCAGTAGGCCCAGCGGGAGAAACAATGAGCAGTTCTTC. It codes for CASRPSGRNNEQFF. The full variable domain, in which reference TRBV19 and TRBJ2-1 provide the parts outside the CDR3, is DGGITQSPKYLFRKEGQNVTLSCEQNLNHDAMYWYRQDPGQGLRLIYYSQIVNDFQKGDIAEGYSVSREKKESFPLTVTSAQKNPTAFYLCASRPSGRNNEQFFGPGTRLTVL.

Turning to this clonotype: This may be a read error, as it is one base from a much larger clone. The chain combines TRBV5-1 with TRBJ2-1; 8 bases fit TRBD2. The J call may be incorrect, as the DNA end agrees better with TRBJ2-7. Germline V gene data show CDR1 as SGHRS and CDR2 as YFSETQ. The CDR3 is made up of 15 amino acids. CDR3 amino acids: CASSLRAGDYNEQYF. CDR3 DNA sequence: TGCGCCAGCAGCTTGCGAGCGGGAGACTACAATGAGCAGTACTTC.

This clonotype was seen just once. A read error may explain this, as a much larger clone is one base away. V is TRBV2 and J is TRBJ2-7; D gene uncertain. CDR1 is SNHLY and CDR2 is FYNNEI in the germline V gene. CDR3 length: 12 amino acids. Trimming removed 4 bases at V and 6 bases at J, with 10 bases between. CDR3 amino acids: CASSGNNIEQYF. The CDR3 DNA reads TGTGCCAGCAGTGGAAATAACATCGAGCAGTACTTC.

This clonotype was detected a few times. The J gene is TRBJ1-6, the V gene TRBV7-2; D not certain. CDR3 size: 15 residues. V was trimmed by 5 bases and J by 5 bases, leaving 13 bases between them. Germline loops: CDR1 SGHTA, CDR2 FQGNSA. In nucleotides, the CDR3 is TGTGCCAGCAGCCTGTTACAGCCAAATAATTCACCCCTCCACTTT. This translates into CASSLLQPNNSPLHF.

This clonotype showed up just a few times. J is TRBJ2-7 and V is TRBV20-1; 8 nucleotides align to TRBD2. The CDR3 consists of 14 residues. V shed 3 bases and J 1 base; nucleotides not matched to a gene: 5. The germline CDR1 and CDR2 sequences are DFQATT and SNEGSKA (reference sequence). The chain's CDR3 is CSASRAGGSYEQYF. The CDR3 DNA reads as TGCAGTGCTAGTAGGGCGGGAGGTTCCTACGAGCAGTACTTC.

This clonotype was picked up many times. The V call is TRBV11-2, the J call TRBJ2-1; a possible D gene is TRBD2 (6 bases). The CDR3 is 14 amino acids. The germline V and J ends were trimmed by 4 bases and 6 bases, with 13 bases remaining between them. The germline V gene has CDR1 SGHAT and CDR2 FQNNGV. The CDR3 spells CASSSRGIINEQFF. The DNA of the CDR3 is TGTGCCAGCAGCTCACGCGGGATCATCAATGAGCAGTTCTTC.

This clonotype was observed a few times. The rearrangement links TRBV10-3 to TRBJ2-5; D is ambiguous. Germline assignment: CDR1 ENHRY and CDR2 SYGVKD. This CDR3 is 13 amino acids long. V was shortened by 3 bases and J by 3 bases, with 8 bases between the two germline ends. The CDR3 coding sequence is TGTGCCATCAGTGAATCGGTAAAAGAGACCCAGTACTTC. Translation: CAISESVKETQYF.

This clonotype has more than one count but fewer than ten. The chain has TRBV7-9 and TRBJ2-1; TRBD2 is a possible D gene (6 bases). Germline V gene sequence: CDR1 SEHNR, CDR2 FQNEAQ (reference sequence). V lost 7 bases and J lost 5, with 12 bases in between. The CDR3 extends over 13 amino acids. The CDR3 sequence: CASTGERDNEQFF. In DNA, the CDR3 is TGTGCCAGCACGGGGGAACGGGACAATGAGCAGTTCTTC.

This clonotype came up a few times. This chain links TRBV6-1 with TRBJ2-3; 12 bases match TRBD2. V was clipped by 5 bases and J by 4 bases; unmatched bases: 4. Germline lookup yields CDR1 MNHNS and CDR2 SASEGT. The CDR3 covers 15 residues. CDR3 protein: CASSYSSGRADTQYF. DNA for the CDR3: TGTGCCAGCAGTTATTCTAGCGGGAGGGCAGATACGCAGTATTTT.

This clonotype was picked up many times. This chain connects TRBV20-1 to TRBJ2-3; possibly TRBD2 for D (5 bases). CDR1 is DFQATT and CDR2 is SNEGSKA in the germline V gene (reference sequence). The CDR3 covers 14 residues. Trimming stripped 0 bases from V and 2 bases from J, with 9 bases between. The CDR3 sequence: CSARDKRFTDTQYF. CDR3 sequence (DNA): TGCAGTGCTAGAGATAAGCGGTTCACAGATACGCAGTATTTT.

This clonotype has just a few counts. This chain uses TRBV9 with TRBJ2-1, with D possibly called TRBD1 or TRBD2 (6 bases each). V was trimmed by 2 bases and J by 8 bases, leaving 17 bases between them. CDR3 length: 15 residues. Germline-derived CDR1 and CDR2 are SGDLS and YYNGEE. In DNA, the CDR3 is TGTGCCAGCAGCGTTGGGACCACCGGGGGCGATGAGCAGTTCTTC. It encodes CASSVGTTGGDEQFF. The complete variable domain, with remaining parts taken from reference TRBV9 and TRBJ2-1, reads DSGVTQTPKHLITATGQRVTLRCSPRSGDLSVYWYQQSLDQGLQFLIQYYNGEERAKGNILERFSAQQFPDLHSELNLSSLELGDSALYFCASSVGTTGGDEQFFGPGTRLTVL.

This clonotype was observed at least ten times. This rearrangement joins TRBV10-3 to TRBJ2-1; TRBD1 matches 10 bases. The germline gives CDR1 ENHRY, CDR2 SYGVKD. CDR3 length equals 17 residues. J gave up 6 bases and V 6 bases, and 14 bases lay outside the gene matches. CDR3 sequence reads: CAIRGQGGRQGLNEQFF. Here the CDR3 DNA reads TGTGCCATCAGAGGACAGGGGGGAAGGCAGGGTCTCAATGAGCAGTTCTTC.

CDR3 region: CAISEWTRYTDTQYF. In DNA form, the CDR3 reads TGTGCCATCAGTGAGTGGACTAGGTACACAGATACGCAGTATTTT. This chain uses TRBV10-3 with TRBJ2-3, with 7 bases aligning to TRBD2. The CDR3 has 15 amino acids. The V segment lost 1 base and the J segment 2 bases; nucleotides outside the gene matches: 3. In germline, CDR1 is ENHRY, CDR2 SYGVKD.

Many counts were recorded for this clonotype. This CDR3 is CASSKQQGVNTEAFF. CDR3 nucleotides: TGTGCCAGCAGTAAACAACAGGGGGTGAACACTGAAGCTTTCTTT. The rearrangement links TRBV6-1 to TRBJ1-1; TRBD1 matches 8 bases. Per germline, CDR1 MNHNS and CDR2 SASEGT. J gave up 0 bases and V 5 bases, and 5 bases lay outside the gene matches. The CDR3 totals 15 residues.

This clonotype was detected only a few times. The chain couples TRBV7-9 to TRBJ1-3; D unresolved. Trimming stripped 4 bases from V and 4 bases from J, with 5 bases between. CDR3 length equals 12 residues. Per germline, CDR1 SEHNR and CDR2 FQNEAQ (reference sequence). CDR3 protein: CASSYPGNTIYF. The CDR3 nucleotides read TGTGCCAGCAGCTACCCCGGAAACACCATATATTTT. The full variable domain, its missing parts supplied by reference TRBV7-9 and TRBJ1-3, is DTGVSQNPRHKITKRGQNVTFRCDPISEHNRLYWYRQTLGQGPEFLTYFQNEAQLEKSRLLSDRFSAERPKGSFSTLEIQRTEQGDSAMYLCASSYPGNTIYFGEGSWLTVV.

The chain employs TRBV20-1 and TRBJ2-2, with a weak D call TRBD1 (6 bases). In germline, CDR1 is DFQATT, CDR2 SNEGSKA (reference sequence). V was trimmed by 0 bases and J by 5 bases, leaving 13 bases between them. The CDR3 is 15 amino acids. The CDR3: CSARDFQGPTGELFF. The CDR3 DNA reads as TGCAGTGCTAGAGATTTCCAGGGGCCGACCGGGGAGCTGTTTTTT.

The V call is TRBV6-2 or TRBV6-3, the J call TRBJ2-1, with D unresolved. The CDR3 has 16 residues. In germline, CDR1 is MNHEY, CDR2 SVGEGT. V was pared by 0 bases and J by 6 bases, with 15 bases between. The CDR3 protein is CASSYSIDPEFNEQFF. CDR3 sequence (DNA): TGTGCCAGCAGTTACTCGATTGACCCAGAGTTCAATGAGCAGTTCTTC.

This clonotype was recorded many times. CDR3 bases: TGTGCCAGCAGCCCCTCGACCGCCTACGAGCAGTACTTC. It specifies CASSPSTAYEQYF. The V gene is TRBV7-9, the J gene TRBJ2-7, with D uncertain. Trimming stripped 5 bases from V and 2 bases from J, with 10 bases between. The CDR3 length is 13 residues. From germline, CDR1 is SEHNR and CDR2 FQNEAQ (reference sequence).